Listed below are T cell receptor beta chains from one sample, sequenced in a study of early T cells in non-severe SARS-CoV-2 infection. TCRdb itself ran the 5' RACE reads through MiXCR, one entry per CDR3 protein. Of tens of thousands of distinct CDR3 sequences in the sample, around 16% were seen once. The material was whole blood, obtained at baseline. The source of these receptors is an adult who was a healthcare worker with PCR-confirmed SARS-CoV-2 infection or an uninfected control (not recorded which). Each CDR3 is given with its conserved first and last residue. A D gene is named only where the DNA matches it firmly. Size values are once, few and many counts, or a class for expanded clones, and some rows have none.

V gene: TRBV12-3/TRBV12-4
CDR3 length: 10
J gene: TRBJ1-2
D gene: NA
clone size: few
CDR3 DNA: TGTGCCAGCGTCGGGGGGGGCTACACCTTC
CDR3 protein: CASVGGGYTF

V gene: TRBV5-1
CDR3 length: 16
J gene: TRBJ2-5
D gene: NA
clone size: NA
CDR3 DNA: TGCGCCAGCAGCCAAACCCCCGGAGTACCCGGGGAGACCCAGTACTTC
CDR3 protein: CASSQTPGVPGETQYF

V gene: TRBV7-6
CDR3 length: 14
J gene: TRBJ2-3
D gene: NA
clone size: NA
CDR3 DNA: TGTGCCAGCAGCTCCAGGACCCACACAGATACGCAGTATTTT
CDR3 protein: CASSSRTHTDTQYF

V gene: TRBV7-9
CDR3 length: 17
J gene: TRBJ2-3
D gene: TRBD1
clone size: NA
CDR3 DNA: TGTGCCAGCAGTCCTGGACAGGGGGTGATATACACAGATACGCAGTATTTT
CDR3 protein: CASSPGQGVIYTDTQYF

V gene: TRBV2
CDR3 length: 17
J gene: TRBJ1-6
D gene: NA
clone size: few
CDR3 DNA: TGTGCCAGCAGTCTAAATCTAATACCCCGAGGAGATTCACCCCTCCACTTT
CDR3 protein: CASSLNLIPRGDSPLHF

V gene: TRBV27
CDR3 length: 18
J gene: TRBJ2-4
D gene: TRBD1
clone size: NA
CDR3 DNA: TGTGCCAGCAGTTCCCGGGACAGGGGTCCACTAGCCAAAAACATTCAGTACTTC
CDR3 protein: CASSSRDRGPLAKNIQYF

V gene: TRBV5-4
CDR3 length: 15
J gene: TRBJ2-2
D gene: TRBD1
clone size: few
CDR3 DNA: TGTGCCAGCAGCTTAAGGACAGGAAAGATCGGGGAGCTGTTTTTT
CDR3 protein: CASSLRTGKIGELFF

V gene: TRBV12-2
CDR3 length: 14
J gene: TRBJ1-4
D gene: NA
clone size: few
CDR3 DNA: TGTGCAAGTCGCCCCCCGGACAGTAATGAAAAACTGTTTTTT
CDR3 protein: CASRPPDSNEKLFF

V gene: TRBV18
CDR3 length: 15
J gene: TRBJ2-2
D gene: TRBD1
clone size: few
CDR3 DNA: TGTGCCAGCTCACCTGGGACAGCGAACACCGGGGAGCTGTTTTTT
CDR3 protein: CASSPGTANTGELFF

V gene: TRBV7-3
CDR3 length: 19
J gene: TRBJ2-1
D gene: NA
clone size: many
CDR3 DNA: TGTGCCAGCAGCTTAAAAGGTCTTTCCGAGGGGGGCGCGAGCAATGAGCAGTTCTTC
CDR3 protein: CASSLKGLSEGGASNEQFF

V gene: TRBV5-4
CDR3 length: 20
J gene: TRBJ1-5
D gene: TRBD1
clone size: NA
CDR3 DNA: TGTGCCAGCAGCTTGGCTCGTCAGGGACAGTACGATTATAGCAATCAGCCCCAGCATTTT
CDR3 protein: CASSLARQGQYDYSNQPQHF

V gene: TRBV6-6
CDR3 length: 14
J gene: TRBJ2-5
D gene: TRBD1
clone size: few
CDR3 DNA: TGTGCCAGCAGTCACACCCCGACAGGGGAGACCCAGTACTTC
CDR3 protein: CASSHTPTGETQYF

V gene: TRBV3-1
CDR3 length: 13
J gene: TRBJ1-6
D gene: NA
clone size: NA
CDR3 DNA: TGTGCCAGCAGCCGAGGGACATTTTCACCCCTCCACTTT
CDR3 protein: CASSRGTFSPLHF

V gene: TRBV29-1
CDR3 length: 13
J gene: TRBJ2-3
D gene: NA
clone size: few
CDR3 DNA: TGCAGCGTTCACAGCCCAAGCACAGATACGCAGTATTTT
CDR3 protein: CSVHSPSTDTQYF

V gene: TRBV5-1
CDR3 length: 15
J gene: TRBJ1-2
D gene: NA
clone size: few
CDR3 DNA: TGCGCCAGCAGTTCAGGGACACTCCAATTCTATGGCTACACCTTC
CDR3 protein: CASSSGTLQFYGYTF

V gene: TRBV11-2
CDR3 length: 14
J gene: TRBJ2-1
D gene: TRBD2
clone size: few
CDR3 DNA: TGTGCCACAAATAGCGGGTCCCCCCACAATGAGCAGTTCTTC
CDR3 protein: CATNSGSPHNEQFF

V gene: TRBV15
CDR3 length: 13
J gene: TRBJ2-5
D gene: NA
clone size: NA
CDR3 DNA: TGTGCCACCAGCAGAGCTGCCATAGCGGCCCAGTACTTC
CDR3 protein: CATSRAAIAAQYF

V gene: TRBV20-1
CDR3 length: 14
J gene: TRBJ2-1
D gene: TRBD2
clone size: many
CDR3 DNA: TGCAGTGCCCTCGAGACTAGCGCGTTGAATGAGCAGTTCTTC
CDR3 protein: CSALETSALNEQFF

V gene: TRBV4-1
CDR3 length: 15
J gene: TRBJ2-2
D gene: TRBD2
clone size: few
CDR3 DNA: TGCGCCAGCAGCCAAGTGGGACTAGTACCCGGGGAGCTGTTTTTT
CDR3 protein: CASSQVGLVPGELFF

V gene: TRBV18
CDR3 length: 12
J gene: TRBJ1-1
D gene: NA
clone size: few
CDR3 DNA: TGTGCCAGCTCACCGTTGCGGGGTGAAGCTTTCTTT
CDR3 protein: CASSPLRGEAFF

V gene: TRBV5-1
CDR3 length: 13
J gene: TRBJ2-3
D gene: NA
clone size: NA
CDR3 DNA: TGCGCCAGCAGCATACCGGGCGAAGATACGCAGTATTTT
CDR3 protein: CASSIPGEDTQYF

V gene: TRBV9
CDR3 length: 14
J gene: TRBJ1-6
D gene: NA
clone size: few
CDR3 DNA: TGTGCCAGCAGCGAACAGGGTGATAATTCACCCCTCCACTTT
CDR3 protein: CASSEQGDNSPLHF

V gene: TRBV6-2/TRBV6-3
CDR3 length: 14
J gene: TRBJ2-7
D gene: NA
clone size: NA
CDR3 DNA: TGTGCCAGCAAGGAAGCGACGGGCACTGACGAGCAGTACTTC
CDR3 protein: CASKEATGTDEQYF

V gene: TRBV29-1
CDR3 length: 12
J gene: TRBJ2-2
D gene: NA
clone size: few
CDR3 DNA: TGCAGCGTTGGTCGAAGGTCCGGGGAGCTGTTTTTT
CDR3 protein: CSVGRRSGELFF

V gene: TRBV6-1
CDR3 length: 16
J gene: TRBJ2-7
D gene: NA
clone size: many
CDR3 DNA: TGTGCCAGCAGTGGAGGGGTTGCAGGCCCGCCTTACGAGCAGTACTTC
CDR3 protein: CASSGGVAGPPYEQYF

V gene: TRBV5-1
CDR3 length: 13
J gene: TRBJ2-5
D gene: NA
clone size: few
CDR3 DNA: TGCGCCAGCAGCTCTAGCCACGGGGAGACCCAGTACTTC
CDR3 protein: CASSSSHGETQYF

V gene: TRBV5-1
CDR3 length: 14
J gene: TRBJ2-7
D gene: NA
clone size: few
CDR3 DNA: TGCGCCAGCAGCTTAAGGACTGAAAACTACGAGCAGTACTTC
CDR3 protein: CASSLRTENYEQYF

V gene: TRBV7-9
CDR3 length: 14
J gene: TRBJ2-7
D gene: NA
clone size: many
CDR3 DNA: TGTGCCAGCAGCTTACGAGGGGACTCCTACGAGCAGTACTTC
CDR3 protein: CASSLRGDSYEQYF

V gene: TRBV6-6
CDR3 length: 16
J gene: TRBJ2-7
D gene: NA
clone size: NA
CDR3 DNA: TGTGCCAGCAGTTACTCGACCAGACTCTCCTCCTACGAGCAGTACTTC
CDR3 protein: CASSYSTRLSSYEQYF

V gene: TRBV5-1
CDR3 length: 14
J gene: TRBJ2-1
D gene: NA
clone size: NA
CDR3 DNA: TGCGCCAGCAGCTTGGGAGCGGCCGGTAATGAGCAGTTCTTC
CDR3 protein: CASSLGAAGNEQFF

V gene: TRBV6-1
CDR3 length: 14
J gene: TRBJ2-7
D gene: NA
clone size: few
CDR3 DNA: TGTGCCAGCAGTGAAGCGACAGCTAGGAACGAGCAGTACTTC
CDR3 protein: CASSEATARNEQYF

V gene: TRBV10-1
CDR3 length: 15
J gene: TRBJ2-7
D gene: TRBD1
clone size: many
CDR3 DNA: TGCGCCAGCAGTGAGTTCCGGGACAGGCCCTACGAGCAGTACTTC
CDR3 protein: CASSEFRDRPYEQYF

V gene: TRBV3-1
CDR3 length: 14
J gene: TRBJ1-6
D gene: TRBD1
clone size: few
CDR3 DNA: TGTGCCAGCAGCATGGGACAGGGGGAATCACCCCTCCACTTT
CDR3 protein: CASSMGQGESPLHF

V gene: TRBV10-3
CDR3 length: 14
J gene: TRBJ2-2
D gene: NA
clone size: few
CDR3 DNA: TGTGCCCTTGCTGCAAGGTTGAACACCGGGGAGCTGTTTTTT
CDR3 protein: CALAARLNTGELFF

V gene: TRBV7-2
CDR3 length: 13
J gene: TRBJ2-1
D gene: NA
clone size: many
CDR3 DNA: TGTGCCAGCAGCTTAGTGGTTACCATCAGGCAGTTCTTC
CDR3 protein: CASSLVVTIRQFF

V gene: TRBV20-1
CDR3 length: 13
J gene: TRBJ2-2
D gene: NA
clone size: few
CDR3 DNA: TGCAGTGCTGCGGGACAAAACACCGGGGAGCTGTTTTTT
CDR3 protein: CSAAGQNTGELFF

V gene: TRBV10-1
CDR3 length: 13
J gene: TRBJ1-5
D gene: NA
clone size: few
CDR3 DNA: TGCGCCAGCAGTGAGTCGGCTATCGGGCCCCAGCATTTT
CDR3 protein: CASSESAIGPQHF

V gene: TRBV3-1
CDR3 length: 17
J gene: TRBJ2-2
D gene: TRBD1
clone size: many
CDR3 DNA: TGTGCCAGCAGCCAAGGGACAGGGAGAACGAACACCGGGGAGCTGTTTTTT
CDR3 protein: CASSQGTGRTNTGELFF

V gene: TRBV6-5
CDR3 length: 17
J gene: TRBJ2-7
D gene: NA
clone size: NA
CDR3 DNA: TGTGCCAGCAGTTACTCGAGTTCTGGACGGAGCTCCTACGAGCAGTACTTC
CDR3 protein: CASSYSSSGRSSYEQYF

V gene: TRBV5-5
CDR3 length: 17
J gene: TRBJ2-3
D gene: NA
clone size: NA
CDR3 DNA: TGTGCCAGCAGCCCGACTTTTGGGCTTACTAGCACAGATACGCAGTATTTT
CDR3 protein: CASSPTFGLTSTDTQYF

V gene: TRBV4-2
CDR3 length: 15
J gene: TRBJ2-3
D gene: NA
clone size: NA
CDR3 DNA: TGTGCCAGCAGCCGAGAGGCTATAGCGGCAGATACGCAGTATTTT
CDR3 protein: CASSREAIAADTQYF

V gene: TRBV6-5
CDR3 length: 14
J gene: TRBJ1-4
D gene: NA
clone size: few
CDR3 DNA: TGTGCCAGCAGCTCCGGGGGGGGTAATGAAAAACTGTTTTTT
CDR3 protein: CASSSGGGNEKLFF

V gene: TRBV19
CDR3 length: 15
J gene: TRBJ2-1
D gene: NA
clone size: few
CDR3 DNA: TGTGCCAGTAGTAGGGAGACTAAGATAGGCGATGAGCAGTTCTTC
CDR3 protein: CASSRETKIGDEQFF

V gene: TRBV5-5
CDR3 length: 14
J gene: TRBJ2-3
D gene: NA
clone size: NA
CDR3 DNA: TGTGCCAGCAGCATCGGGACTTTTAGAGATACGCAGTATTTT
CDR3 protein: CASSIGTFRDTQYF

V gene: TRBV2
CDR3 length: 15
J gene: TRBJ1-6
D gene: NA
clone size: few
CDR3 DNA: TGTGCCAGCAGTAACGACAGGACGGGCGGTTCACCCCTCCACTTT
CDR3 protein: CASSNDRTGGSPLHF

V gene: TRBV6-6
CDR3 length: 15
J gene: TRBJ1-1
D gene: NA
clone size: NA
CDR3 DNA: TGTGCCAGCAGTGAACGGGGTCTCTTGAACACTGAAGCTTTCTTT
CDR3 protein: CASSERGLLNTEAFF

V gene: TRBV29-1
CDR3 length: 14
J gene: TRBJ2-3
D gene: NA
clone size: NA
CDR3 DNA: TGCAGCGTTGAAGATACGGGCGACACAGATACGCAGTATTTT
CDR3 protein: CSVEDTGDTDTQYF

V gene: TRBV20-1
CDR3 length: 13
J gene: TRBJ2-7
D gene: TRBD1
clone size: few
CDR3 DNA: TGCAGTGCTAGTAAGGACAGGGGCTACGAGCAGTACTTC
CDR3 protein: CSASKDRGYEQYF

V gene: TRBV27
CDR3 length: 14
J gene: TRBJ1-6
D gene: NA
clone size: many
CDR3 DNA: TGTGCCAGCAGTTTATCGTCTGTCGGGGCACCCCTCCACTTT
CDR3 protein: CASSLSSVGAPLHF

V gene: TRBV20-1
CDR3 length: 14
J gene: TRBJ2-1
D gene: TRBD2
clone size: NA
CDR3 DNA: TGCAGTGCTAGTAAGGGGACTAGCAGAAATGAGCAGTTCTTC
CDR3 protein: CSASKGTSRNEQFF